The subject of this entry is one T cell receptor beta chain. Its antigen is undetermined. This specimen belongs to a study of long-term antiretroviral therapy in people with HIV. Study-wide points: Clones that had undergone expansion before ART dominated the repertoire at all time points.

immunoSEQ v3.0 was run at survey level. Method: immunoSEQ multiplex PCR; TCRdb's copy keeps in-frame clones and lacks some. The sample holds 15,000 to 20,000 clones, about 91% seen once. In germline, CDR1 is SGHDN, CDR2 FVKESK. V lost 0 bases and J lost 0, with 8 bases in between. This CDR3 region has 16 residues. The J gene is TRBJ2-2, the V gene TRBV14, with D uncertain. Material: unsorted PBMCs, obtained 0.3 years after starting antiretroviral therapy. This receptor was obtained from a man in his fifties or sixties with HIV. CDR3 amino acids: CASSQDRVPNTGELFF. DNA for the CDR3: TGTGCCAGCAGCCAAGATAGGGTGCCGAACACCGGGGAGCTGTTTTTT.